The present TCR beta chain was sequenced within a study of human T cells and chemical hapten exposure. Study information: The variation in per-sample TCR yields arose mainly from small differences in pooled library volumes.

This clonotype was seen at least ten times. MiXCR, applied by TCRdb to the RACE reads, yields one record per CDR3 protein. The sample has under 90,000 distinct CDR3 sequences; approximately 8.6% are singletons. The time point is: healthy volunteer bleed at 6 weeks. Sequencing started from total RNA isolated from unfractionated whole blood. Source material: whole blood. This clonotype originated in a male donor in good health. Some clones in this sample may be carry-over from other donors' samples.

CDR3 amino acids: CASSRLGTGGGNNQPQHF. For the CDR3, the DNA is TGTGCCAGCAGCCGCTTGGGGACAGGGGGCGGTAACAATCAGCCCCAGCATTTT. The rearrangement links TRBV12-3 or TRBV12-4 to TRBJ1-5; 12 bases are a match to TRBD1. Losses at the gene ends were 6 bases for V and 3 bases for J; bases not matched to a gene: 12. The CDR3 sequence is 18 residues long.